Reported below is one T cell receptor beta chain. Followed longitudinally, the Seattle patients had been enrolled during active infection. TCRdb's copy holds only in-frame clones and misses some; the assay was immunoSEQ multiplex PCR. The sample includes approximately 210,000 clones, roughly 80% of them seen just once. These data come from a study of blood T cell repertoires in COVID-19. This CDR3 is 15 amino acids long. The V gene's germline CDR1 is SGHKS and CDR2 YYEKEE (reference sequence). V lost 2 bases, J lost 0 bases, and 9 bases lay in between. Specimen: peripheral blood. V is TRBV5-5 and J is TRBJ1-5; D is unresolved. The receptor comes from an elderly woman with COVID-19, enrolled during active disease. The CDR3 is CASSLDDYSNQPQHF. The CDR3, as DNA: TGTGCCAGCAGCTTAGACGACTATAGCAATCAGCCCCAGCATTTT. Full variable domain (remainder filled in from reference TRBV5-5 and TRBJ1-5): DAGVTQSPTHLIKTRGQQVTLRCSPISGHKSVSWYQQVLGQGPQFIFQYYEKEERGRGNFPDRFSARQFPNYSSELNVNALLLGDSALYLCASSLDDYSNQPQHFGDGTRLSIL.